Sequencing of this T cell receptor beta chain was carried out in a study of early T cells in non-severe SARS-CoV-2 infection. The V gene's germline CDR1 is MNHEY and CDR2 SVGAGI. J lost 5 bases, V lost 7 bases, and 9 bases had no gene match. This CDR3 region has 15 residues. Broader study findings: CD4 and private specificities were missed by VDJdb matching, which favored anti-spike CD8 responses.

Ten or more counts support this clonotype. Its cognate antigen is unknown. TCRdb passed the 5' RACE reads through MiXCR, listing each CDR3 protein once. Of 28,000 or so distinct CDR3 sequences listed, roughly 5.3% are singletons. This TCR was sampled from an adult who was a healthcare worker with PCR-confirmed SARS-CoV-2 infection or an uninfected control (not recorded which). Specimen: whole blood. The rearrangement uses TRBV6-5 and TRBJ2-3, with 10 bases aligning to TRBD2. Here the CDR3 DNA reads TGTGCCAGCACCTATAGCGGGAGGACCGGAGATACGCAGTATTTT. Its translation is CASTYSGRTGDTQYF.